This is a list of T cell receptor beta chains from one sample in a study of cytomegalovirus exposure and HLA in healthy donors. The repertoire was sequenced with immunoSEQ multiplex PCR; TCRdb's copy has only in-frame clones and lacks some. Of roughly 140,000 clones in the sample, roughly 85% were seen once. Sequences were obtained from PBMCs. The receptor source for this set is a woman in her 30s in good health and CMV-seronegative. Each CDR3 is given with its conserved first and last residue. The D gene is left open where the match is weak. A row's size may be missing; if present it is once, few, many or a size class.

v_gene,abundance,len,j_gene,d_gene,CDR3nt,CDR3aa
TRBV18,few,17,TRBJ1-5,.,TGTGCCAGCTCATCGCTTAAGGACGGAGGATACAATCAGCCCCAGCATTTT,CASSSLKDGGYNQPQHF
TRBV30,once,16,TRBJ2-2,.,TGTGCCTGGAGTGTACTCGGCAGGGAGGTCACCGGGGAGCTGTTTTTT,CAWSVLGREVTGELFF
TRBV27,.,13,TRBJ1-2,.,TGTGCCAGCAGTAGCGGACTCCGAAAGGGCTACACCTTC,CASSSGLRKGYTF
TRBV5-4,few,14,TRBJ1-1,.,TGTGCCAGCAGCTTGCCGCAGGGAGGAACTGAAGCTTTCTTT,CASSLPQGGTEAFF
TRBV6-1,.,14,TRBJ1-2,TRBD1,TGTGCCAGCCTCCTAACGGGACAGATCTATGGCTACACCTTC,CASLLTGQIYGYTF
TRBV9,.,15,TRBJ1-1,.,TGTGCCAGCAGCGTGGGAGGGGGTGGGCGAACTGAAGCTTTCTTT,CASSVGGGGRTEAFF
TRBV10-1,.,15,TRBJ2-7,TRBD1,TGCGCCAGCAGTGACCGGACAGGGGGCTCCTACGAGCAGTACTTC,CASSDRTGGSYEQYF
TRBV5-1,.,16,TRBJ1-3,TRBD1,TGCGCCAGCAGCTTGGCCGGGACAGGGGGAAGAAACACCATATATTTT,CASSLAGTGGRNTIYF
TRBV5-4,.,14,TRBJ1-1,.,TGTGCCAGCAGCCAGGTAGGGGGTAACACTGAAGCTTTCTTT,CASSQVGGNTEAFF
TRBV7-2,.,14,TRBJ1-5,.,TGTGCCAGCAGCTTATCACATAGCAATCAGCCCCAGCATTTT,CASSLSHSNQPQHF
TRBV27,.,13,TRBJ2-7,.,TGTGCCAGCAGTCCGCGGACTGTCTACGAGCAGTACTTC,CASSPRTVYEQYF
TRBV7-9,.,16,TRBJ2-7,.,TGTGCCAGCAGCCCAGCCACCCAGGCAGGGGAGGGCGAGCAGTACTTC,CASSPATQAGEGEQYF
TRBV7-6,.,16,TRBJ2-7,TRBD2,TGTGCCAGCAGCTTAGTTAGCGGGGGAAACTCCTACGAGCAGTACTTC,CASSLVSGGNSYEQYF
TRBV15,.,14,TRBJ1-2,TRBD1,TGTGCCACCAGCACCCGACGGACAGGGGATGGCTACACCTTC,CATSTRRTGDGYTF
TRBV11-2,once,12,TRBJ2-7,TRBD2,TGTGCCAGTGTTAGCGGGGGCTACGAGCAGTACTTC,CASVSGGYEQYF
TRBV6-1,.,16,TRBJ2-7,TRBD2,TGTGCCAGCAGTGATCTAGCCTGGGGGGGGACTTACGAGCAGTACTTC,CASSDLAWGGTYEQYF
TRBV27,.,16,TRBJ2-7,.,TGTGCCAGCAGTTTATCAGGAGGGGGGGCGAGCGGCGAGCAGTACTTC,CASSLSGGGASGEQYF